These 14 T cell receptor beta chains share one sample of origin, sequenced in a study of CD4+ T cells in melanoma. Measured with immunoSEQ multiplex PCR; TCRdb has only the in-frame clones, and not every one. The sample lists about 110,000 clones, over 80% seen once, with 3.3% in the top ten. The sample taken for sequencing was peripheral blood. The receptors come from a human donor with melanoma.

The CDR3: CASSSGEGGANIQYF. CDR3 in DNA: TGTGCCAGCAGTTCAGGTGAAGGGGGCGCGAACATTCAGTACTTC. This chain links TRBV6-6 with TRBJ2-4; 7 bases are a match to TRBD1. This CDR3 comprises 15 residues. V lost 4 bases, J lost 7 bases, and 10 bases stayed unmatched. Germline V gene sequence: CDR1 MNHNY, CDR2 SVGAGI (reference sequence).

The chain uses TRBV10-3 and TRBJ1-2, with D maybe TRBD1 (5 bases). CDR1 is ENHRY and CDR2 is SYGVKD in the germline V gene. This CDR3 contains 13 residues. V lost 6 bases, J lost 5 bases, and 13 bases lay in between. The CDR3 sequence: CAIRIWQGYGYTF. As DNA, the CDR3 is TGTGCCATCAGGATTTGGCAGGGTTATGGCTACACCTTC.

The V and J genes are TRBV5-1 and TRBJ2-7; 9 bases align to TRBD2. Germline CDR1 SGHRS, CDR2 YFSETQ. V lost 4 bases to trimming and J lost 4 bases; unmatched junction nucleotides: 9. CDR3 size: 15 residues. CDR3 residues: CASSPGLAGRYEQYF. The CDR3 coding sequence is TGCGCCAGCAGCCCGGGACTAGCCGGTAGGTACGAGCAGTACTTC.

The chain couples TRBV9 to TRBJ2-2; D ambiguous. CDR1 and CDR2 (germline): SGDLS, YYNGEE. The CDR3 is 15 amino acids. Trimming took 0 bases from V and 0 from J, leaving 6 bases between them. CDR3 sequence: CASSVVASNTGELFF. The DNA of the CDR3 is TGTGCCAGCAGCGTAGTTGCTTCGAACACCGGGGAGCTGTTTTTT.

The V and J genes are TRBV6-6 and TRBJ1-5, with a weak D call TRBD1 (5 bases). Germline CDR1 and CDR2: MNHNY and SVGAGI (reference sequence). V was pared by 2 bases and J by 2 bases, with 10 bases between. The CDR3 extends over 15 amino acids. DNA for the CDR3: TGTGCCAGCAGTTACGGAGGGGTGGGCAATCAGCCCCAGCATTTT. This encodes CASSYGGVGNQPQHF.

J is TRBJ2-1 and V is TRBV2, with 9 bases that match TRBD2. Germline CDR1 SNHLY, CDR2 FYNNEI. The CDR3 sequence is 15 residues long. J gave up 0 bases and V 8 bases, and 5 bases lay outside the gene matches. CDR3 DNA: TGTGCCAGCGCGGGGGGGCCCAGCTCCTACAATGAGCAGTTCTTC. Protein sequence: CASAGGPSSYNEQFF.

The rearrangement links TRBV6-1 to TRBJ2-7, with 11 bases aligning to TRBD1. The length of the CDR3 is 14 residues. The V segment lost 7 bases and the J segment 4 bases; nucleotides outside the gene matches: 6. The germline gives CDR1 MNHNS, CDR2 SASEGT. CDR3 nucleotide sequence: TGTGCCAGCACCCCGGGACAGGGGGTGTACGAGCAGTACTTC. Its protein is CASTPGQGVYEQYF.

The V gene is TRBV29-1, the J gene TRBJ2-7, with TRBD1 matching 8 bases. Germline CDR1 reads SQVTM; CDR2 reads ANQGSEA. After removal of 6 bases from V and 3 bases from J, the junction contained 16 bases not matched to a gene. The CDR3 extends over 16 amino acids. The CDR3 region has the DNA TGCAGCGTCCCCACCATAACGGTCACAGGGGGCTACGAGCAGTACTTC. Amino acids: CSVPTITVTGGYEQYF.

J is TRBJ2-2 and V is TRBV28, with TRBD1 as a possible D gene (6 bases). The V gene's germline CDR1 is MDHEN and CDR2 SYDVKM. This CDR3 has 13 residues. Trimming removed 6 bases from V and 3 bases from J, with 8 bases in between. In DNA, the CDR3 is TGTGCCAGCAGACGGACAGACACCGGGGAGCTGTTTTTT. Translation gives CASRRTDTGELFF.

V is TRBV7-3 and J is TRBJ2-2; 7 bases are shared with TRBD1. V trimming: 6 bases; J trimming: 1 base; junction bases outside the gene matches: 5. Germline CDR1 SGHTA, CDR2 FQGTGA. This CDR3 comprises 15 residues. CDR3 DNA: TGTGCCAGCAGGCCAAACAGGGGGAACACCGGGGAGCTGTTTTTT. It translates to CASRPNRGNTGELFF.

A word on this clone: Other DNA sequences in the same sample also yield this CDR3. The genes are TRBV4-2 and TRBJ1-1; D possibly corresponds to TRBD1 (5 bases). The CDR3 contains 14 residues. With 3 bases removed from V and 5 bases from J, the gap between germline ends came to 13 bases. Germline V lookup: CDR1 LGHNA, CDR2 YNFKEQ. The CDR3 loop is CASSQGPRGTEAFF. In DNA form, the CDR3 reads TGTGCCAGCAGCCAGGGACCCCGAGGGACTGAAGCTTTCTTT.

This sequence joins TRBV5-4 and TRBJ1-2; no clear D. Trimming left V 4 bases short and J 1 base short, with 8 bases between. Germline V CDR1 and CDR2: SGHNT, YYREEE (reference sequence). This CDR3 region has 13 residues. The CDR3 DNA sequence: TGTGCCAGCAGCGGCCAGGATAACTATGGCTACACCTTC. This gives the protein CASSGQDNYGYTF.

The chain combines TRBV15 with TRBJ1-3; the D is unclear. Per germline, CDR1 LNHNV and CDR2 YYDKDF (reference sequence). CDR3 length: 14 amino acids. Trimming stripped 6 bases from V and 0 bases from J, with 9 bases between. The CDR3 loop is CATSPASSGNTIYF. CDR3 nucleotide sequence: TGTGCCACCAGTCCAGCCAGCTCTGGAAACACCATATATTTT.

This chain connects TRBV9 to TRBJ2-1; 10 nucleotides match TRBD2. The trim removed 4 bases at V and 4 bases at J, leaving 8 bases unmatched. This CDR3 comprises 16 residues. Germline lookup yields CDR1 SGDLS and CDR2 YYNGEE. The CDR3 bases are TGTGCCAGCAGCATCAGTAGCGGGGGGTCGTACAATGAGCAGTTCTTC. Its translation: CASSISSGGSYNEQFF.